This T cell receptor (beta chain) was obtained from a study of blood T cells in healthy people across ages. PCR was performed a second time for roughly 7 to 11 cycles using a sample-barcoded 5' primer and a J-beta primer mix. TCRdb passed the 5' RACE reads through MiXCR, listing each CDR3 protein once. The sample yields about 930,000 distinct CDR3 sequences, 25% to 30% seen once. This clonotype has a handful of counts. A much larger clone lies a single base off, so this may be a read error. Trimming cost V 6 bases and J 0 bases, with 9 bases left between them. From germline, CDR1 is MNHEY and CDR2 SVGAGI. The CDR3 spans 14 residues. The sample was also reused in another study, on T cells of mothers and their children.

The source material was blood. The source is a woman aged 35 to 49 in good health. The chain carries TRBV6-5 and TRBJ2-4; D is unresolved. The CDR3 here is CASRTELAKNIQYF. The CDR3 DNA is TGTGCCAGCAGGACGGAATTAGCCAAAAACATTCAGTACTTC.